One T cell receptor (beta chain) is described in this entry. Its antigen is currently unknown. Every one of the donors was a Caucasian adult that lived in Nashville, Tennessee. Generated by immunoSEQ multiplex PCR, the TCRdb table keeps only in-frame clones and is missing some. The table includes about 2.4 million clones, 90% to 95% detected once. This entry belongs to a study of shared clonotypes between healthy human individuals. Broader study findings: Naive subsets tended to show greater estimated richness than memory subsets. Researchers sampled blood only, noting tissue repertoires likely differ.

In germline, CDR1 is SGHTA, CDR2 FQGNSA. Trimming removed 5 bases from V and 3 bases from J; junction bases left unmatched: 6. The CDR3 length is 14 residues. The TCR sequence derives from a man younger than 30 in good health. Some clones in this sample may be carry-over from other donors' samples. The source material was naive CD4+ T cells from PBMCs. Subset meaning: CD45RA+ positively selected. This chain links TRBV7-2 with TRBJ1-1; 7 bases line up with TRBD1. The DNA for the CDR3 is TGTGCCAGCAGCCCACAGGGGAGGTACACTGAAGCTTTCTTT. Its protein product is CASSPQGRYTEAFF.